A selection of T cell receptor beta chains follows, all from one sample in a study of Graves' ophthalmopathy and Graves' hyperthyroidism. TCRdb processed the multiplex PCR reads anew with MiXCR; each CDR3 protein has one entry. In the table there are under 800,000 distinct CDR3 sequences, approximately 22% of which are singletons. The specimen was peripheral blood. Receptors were obtained from a woman aged 18-29 years with stable Graves' hyperthyroidism. Some clones in this sample may be carry-over from other donors' samples. CDR3s include the opening cysteine and the closing phenylalanine or tryptophan. D genes are given only for firm matches. Clone sizes are given selectively: once, few, many, or a class where the clone is expanded.

size,D,J,V,DNA,CDR3
NA,NA,TRBJ1-2,TRBV12-3/TRBV12-4,TGTGCCAGCAGTTTAAGTCAGCCGTTGGATGTTGGCTACACCTTC,CASSLSQPLDVGYTF
many,NA,TRBJ2-5,TRBV20-1,TGCAGTGCTAGTTCTCGGTGGGCTAGTCAAGAGACCCAGTACTTC,CSASSRWASQETQYF
many,TRBD1,TRBJ1-5,TRBV5-1,TGCGCCAGCAGCCCAGGAGGGACAGGGGGAAATCAGCCCCAGCATTTT,CASSPGGTGGNQPQHF
many,TRBD1,TRBJ2-7,TRBV12-3/TRBV12-4,TGTGCCAGCAGTTCCCAGGGGACAGGGCGGTACTACGAGCAGTACTTC,CASSSQGTGRYYEQYF
once,TRBD1,TRBJ2-2,TRBV6-1,TGTGCCAGCAGGGCGACAGGGACCACCGGGGAGCTGTTTTTT,CASRATGTTGELFF
NA,NA,TRBJ1-2,TRBV9,TGTGCCAGCAGCATGTTGGGGGCGGAGGGCTACACCTTC,CASSMLGAEGYTF
NA,TRBD2,TRBJ2-2,TRBV28,TGTGCCAGCAGTTTCCAGGGACTAGCGGTGAACACCGGGGAGCTGTTTTTT,CASSFQGLAVNTGELFF
NA,TRBD1,TRBJ2-5,TRBV9,TGTGCCAGCAGCGCACAGGGGTCCCAAGAGACCCAGTACTTC,CASSAQGSQETQYF
NA,NA,TRBJ1-1,TRBV29-1,TGCAGCGTAGCTAAGGACAGCGGGAACACTGAAGCTTTCTTT,CSVAKDSGNTEAFF
many,NA,TRBJ2-7,TRBV20-1,TGCAGTGCTAGGTTGGGGAGCTCCTACGAGCAGTACTTC,CSARLGSSYEQYF
NA,TRBD1,TRBJ1-5,TRBV20-1,TGCAGTGGGACAGGGGGCACGCGCAATCAGCCCCAGCATTTT,CSGTGGTRNQPQHF
once,TRBD1,TRBJ2-6,TRBV7-6,TGTGCCAGCAGCAGTTGGGACAGGGCTGGGGCCAACGTCCTGACTTTC,CASSSWDRAGANVLTF
few,NA,TRBJ2-7,TRBV12-3/TRBV12-4,TGTGCCAGCAGTACAACAGGGTCCGACGAGCAGTACTTC,CASSTTGSDEQYF
NA,NA,TRBJ1-6,TRBV5-1,TGCGCCAGCAGCTTCGGGACGGAGAATTCACCCCTCCACTTT,CASSFGTENSPLHF
many,TRBD1,TRBJ2-2,TRBV6-1,TGTGCCAGCAGTACCGGACAGGGGCTATACACCGGGGAGCTGTTTTTT,CASSTGQGLYTGELFF
many,NA,TRBJ1-2,TRBV28,TGTGCCAGCAGGACCGGGACAACTAACTATGGCTACACCTTC,CASRTGTTNYGYTF
many,TRBD1,TRBJ1-1,TRBV27,TGTGCCAGCAGTTTCGACAGGGGAACTTCTGAAGCTTTCTTT,CASSFDRGTSEAFF
many,NA,TRBJ2-7,TRBV6-2/TRBV6-3,TGTGCCAGCATTGATCCCTCGGGGGCCTACGAGCAGTACTTC,CASIDPSGAYEQYF
few,TRBD1,TRBJ2-4,TRBV6-1,TGTGCCAGCAGTGAATACTTGGACAGGCTAAACAAAAACATTAAGTACTTC,CASSEYLDRLNKNIKYF
few,TRBD1,TRBJ1-5,TRBV12-3/TRBV12-4,TGTGCCAGCAGCCGGGACAGGGGGCCCAATCAGCCCCAGCATTTT,CASSRDRGPNQPQHF
many,TRBD1,TRBJ2-7,TRBV7-9,TGTGCCAGCAGCACGAATTCGGGACAGGTGGTATCCTACGAGCAGTACTTC,CASSTNSGQVVSYEQYF
many,TRBD2,TRBJ2-7,TRBV7-2,TGTGCCACCACTAGCGGGAGCCCCTACGAGCAGTACTTC,CATTSGSPYEQYF
few,NA,TRBJ2-2,TRBV12-3/TRBV12-4,TGTGCCAGCAAAAAAGGGGTCCCCGACAGATACACCGGGGAGCTGTTTTTT,CASKKGVPDRYTGELFF
NA,TRBD2,TRBJ2-2,TRBV12-3/TRBV12-4,TGTGCCAGCAGTTTCCCGGAGGGGCTAGCGGGATCCGGGGAGCTGTTTTTT,CASSFPEGLAGSGELFF
NA,TRBD1,TRBJ1-5,TRBV12-3/TRBV12-4,TGTGCCAGCAGTTTAAGGGCGGGACAGAATCAGCCCCAGCATTTT,CASSLRAGQNQPQHF
many,NA,TRBJ2-7,TRBV11-2,TGTGCCAGCAGCTCCTTTCCCTACGAGCAGTACTTC,CASSSFPYEQYF
NA,NA,TRBJ1-1,TRBV4-1,TGCGCCAGCAGCCGAAATGGGGGGGCAGTTAACACTGAAGCTTTCTTT,CASSRNGGAVNTEAFF
NA,NA,TRBJ1-5,TRBV4-1,TGCGCCAGCAGCCACGGGCTCAATCAGCCCCAGCATTTT,CASSHGLNQPQHF
many,NA,TRBJ1-1,TRBV19,TGTGCCAGTAGTATGAGGTGGGAGAACACTGAAGCTTTCTTT,CASSMRWENTEAFF
many,NA,TRBJ2-7,TRBV5-1,TGCGCCAGCAGCTTGGCGGGGGCAGGGACTAACTACGAGCAGTACTTC,CASSLAGAGTNYEQYF
NA,NA,TRBJ2-2,TRBV11-1,TGTGCCAGCAGCTTAGGATTCTCCCGGGGTGTCACCGGGGAGCTGTTTTTT,CASSLGFSRGVTGELFF
NA,NA,TRBJ1-1,TRBV5-6,TGTGCCAGCAGCTTGAAGGAAGGGAGAGCTTTCTTT,CASSLKEGRAFF
NA,TRBD2,TRBJ2-2,TRBV20-1,TGCAGTGCTAGAGCGGGACTAGCGGGTGTCACCGGGGAGCTGTTTTTT,CSARAGLAGVTGELFF
many,TRBD1,TRBJ2-2,TRBV6-5,TGTGCCAGCAGTTCCACGGGACAGGGGGCCACCGGGGAGCTGTTTTTT,CASSSTGQGATGELFF
NA,NA,TRBJ2-1,TRBV6-1,TGTGCCAGCAGTGAAGAGAGGGTCAGGGGGGGCAATGAGCAGTTCTTC,CASSEERVRGGNEQFF
many,NA,TRBJ1-5,TRBV30,TGTGCCTGGAGTGTACAAGGGGGATCACCCCAGCATTTT,CAWSVQGGSPQHF
NA,TRBD2,TRBJ2-5,TRBV6-1,TGTGCCAGCAGTGAAGCACCAGGCCCGGGACTAGCGGGGGGGCGACAAGAGACCCAGTACTTC,CASSEAPGPGLAGGRQETQYF
many,NA,TRBJ1-5,TRBV28,TGTGCCAGCAGTGGGGTAGGAGGAAGCAATCAGCCCCAGCATTTT,CASSGVGGSNQPQHF
many,NA,TRBJ1-1,TRBV12-3/TRBV12-4,TGTGCCAGCAGTCCGGGAGGACAGAACACTGAAGCTTTCTTT,CASSPGGQNTEAFF
NA,NA,TRBJ1-5,TRBV4-2,TGTGCCAGCAGCCAGCTCGCGGATCAGCCCCAGCATTTT,CASSQLADQPQHF
NA,TRBD1,TRBJ1-6,TRBV6-1,TGTGCCAACCGAAGGGGGCCGGATAATTCACCCCTCCACTTT,CANRRGPDNSPLHF
many,NA,TRBJ1-2,TRBV5-5,TGTGCCAGCAGTTCAGGAGCGCACTTTAGCTATGGCTACACCTTC,CASSSGAHFSYGYTF